This is a list of T cell receptor beta chains from one sample in a study of CD8 T cells in Susac syndrome. TCRdb used MiXCR to reprocess the immunoSEQ multiplex PCR reads, holding one entry per CDR3 protein. Of approximately 200,000 distinct CDR3 sequences listed, just under 95% are singletons. The specimen was CD4+ T cells from PBMCs. The receptors stem from a human donor with multiple sclerosis. Both conserved end residues are trimmed from each CDR3. Expanded clones are given a class, and other clones once, few, many or no size at all.

clone size	V gene	J gene	CDR3 length	CDR3 protein
.	TRBV3-1	TRBJ2-5	15	ASSQDLWDTLGETQY
once	TRBV5-4	TRBJ2-5	12	ASSLAGQEETQY
.	TRBV7-3	TRBJ1-1	12	ASSGQGPGTEAF
.	TRBV7-8	TRBJ2-7	11	ASSARTSAEQY
.	TRBV12-3/TRBV12-4	TRBJ1-1	15	ASTRSSSPGANTEAF
.	TRBV3-1	TRBJ1-1	14	ASSQERKVGNTEAF
.	TRBV7-3	TRBJ1-6	12	ASSSTGMNSPLH
.	TRBV30	TRBJ1-1	11	AWKGGSNTEAF
.	TRBV6-5	TRBJ2-1	12	ASSEPGRHNEQF
.	TRBV14	TRBJ1-6	12	ASSQVWGESPLH
.	TRBV7-7	TRBJ2-5	15	ASSPGPPGQGGETQY
few	TRBV4-2	TRBJ2-7	12	ASSQPGQGYEQY
.	TRBV4-1	TRBJ2-1	14	ASSQFPVAGGGEQF